This TCR beta chain was identified during a study of radiotherapy plus CTLA-4 blockade in lung cancer. The method was immunoSEQ multiplex PCR; TCRdb's version includes in-frame clones alone and lacks a portion of them. Of 89,000 or so clones in the sample, 75% to 85% were seen once. In germline, CDR1 is SGDLS, CDR2 YYNGEE. The CDR3 is made up of 16 amino acids. V lost 3 bases and J lost 0, with 15 bases in between. The TCR originated in a human donor with non-small cell lung cancer who had a partial response to radiotherapy plus ipilimumab. Sequences were derived from peripheral blood, sampled from a patient treated with radiotherapy plus ipilimumab. V is TRBV9 and J is TRBJ1-2; D call uncertain. The CDR3 region is CASSAGGRSSNYGYTF. CDR3 in DNA: TGTGCCAGCAGCGCGGGAGGAAGGAGTTCTAACTATGGCTACACCTTC.